The 25 T cell receptor beta chains presented below share a single source sample, sequenced in a study of shared clonotypes between healthy human individuals. Sequencing was performed with immunoSEQ multiplex PCR; in TCRdb, only in-frame clones are kept and a portion is missing. The sample has about 1 million clones; about 75% are singletons. Sequencing was done on a sample of memory CD4+ T cells sorted from blood. Subset in this sample: CD45RA-negative fraction. Receptors were obtained from a man between 18 and 29 years old in good health.

The chain combines TRBV6-1 with TRBJ2-5; D tentatively fits TRBD1 or TRBD2 (5 bases each). V was trimmed by 1 base and J by 4 bases, leaving 16 bases between them. The germline gives CDR1 MNHNS, CDR2 SASEGT. This CDR3 contains 16 residues. In DNA, the CDR3 is TGTGCCAGCAGTGAAGGCTCAGTGATTGGGGGAGAGACCCAGTACTTC. Translated: CASSEGSVIGGETQYF.

As concerns this clone: Other DNA sequences in this sample translate to the same CDR3. The chain links TRBV10-3 to TRBJ2-7; D is unresolved. Trimming took off 6 bases at V and 2 bases at J, with 8 bases between the two ends. The CDR3 loop spans 12 amino acids. From germline, CDR1 is ENHRY and CDR2 SYGVKD. The CDR3 nucleotides are TGTGCCATCAGCCCTTCTACCTACGAGCAGTACTTC. It encodes CAISPSTYEQYF.

The V call is TRBV7-2, the J call TRBJ1-3; no reliable D call. The germline V and J ends were trimmed by 3 bases and 0 bases, with 3 bases remaining between them. The V gene's germline CDR1 is SGHTA and CDR2 FQGNSA. This CDR3 has 13 residues. The CDR3 nucleotides are TGTGCCAGCAGCTTCGACTCTGGAAACACCATATATTTT. Encoded protein: CASSFDSGNTIYF.

The sample holds a few counts of this clone. This chain uses TRBV10-3 with TRBJ1-2, with D hard to call. The V gene's germline CDR1 is ENHRY and CDR2 SYGVKD. The CDR3 has 12 residues. Trimming left V 8 bases short and J 0 bases short, with 7 bases between. DNA of the CDR3: TGTGCCATCGCGGGCCCTAACTATGGCTACACCTTC. Translation: CAIAGPNYGYTF.

The rearrangement joins TRBV11-2 to TRBJ2-5; no firm D call. There are 11 residues in the CDR3. Trimming left V 8 bases short and J 5 bases short, with 9 bases between. Germline CDR1 reads SGHAT; CDR2 reads FQNNGV. The CDR3 reads CASGARETQYF. The CDR3 coding sequence is TGTGCCAGCGGCGCGAGGGAGACCCAGTACTTC.

About this clone: The junction departs from germline at one end; a sequencing error may be responsible. The V gene is TRBV16, the J gene TRBJ2-1, with 8 bases matching TRBD2. Germline V CDR1 and CDR2: KGHSY, FQNENV. The CDR3 has 12 amino acids. CDR3 coding DNA: TGTGCCAGCAGCAGGACTAGCTTTGAGAAGTTCTTC. Residues: CASSRTSFEKFF.

The chain links TRBV9 to TRBJ2-5, with 8 bases matching TRBD2. CDR1 is SGDLS and CDR2 is YYNGEE in the germline V gene. The CDR3 has 16 amino acids. V shed 0 bases and J 5 bases; nucleotides not matched to a gene: 9. The CDR3 sequence is CASSVGDGRAGETQYF. CDR3 DNA: TGTGCCAGCAGCGTAGGAGACGGGAGGGCAGGGGAGACCCAGTACTTC.

The chain joins TRBV29-1 to TRBJ2-5; TRBD1 or TRBD2 may be the D gene (7 bases each). Germline lookup yields CDR1 SQVTM and CDR2 ANQGSEA. The germline V and J ends were trimmed by 8 bases and 5 bases, with 18 bases remaining between them. The CDR3 consists of 13 residues. This CDR3 reads CSSRGGGVETQYF. CDR3 bases: TGCAGCTCCCGGGGAGGGGGCGTGGAGACCCAGTACTTC.

This clone showed up just once. A read error is possible here, since a much larger clone lies one base away. The gene calls are TRBV11-2 and TRBJ2-1; 11 bases map to TRBD1. CDR3 length: 14 amino acids. Germline V gene lookup returns CDR1 SGHAT and CDR2 FQNNGV. The V segment lost 4 bases and the J segment 6 bases; nucleotides outside the gene matches: 2. For the CDR3, the DNA is TGTGCCAGCAGCTCCGGGACAGGGGGCAATGAGCAGTTCTTC. Amino acid sequence: CASSSGTGGNEQFF.

The chain is built from TRBV19 and TRBJ2-7; no definite D call. The germline gives CDR1 LNHDA, CDR2 SQIVND (reference sequence). The CDR3 extends over 13 amino acids. The germline V and J ends were trimmed by 5 bases and 5 bases, with 13 bases remaining between them. The CDR3 protein is CASSFGPRDEQYF. DNA of the CDR3: TGTGCCAGTAGTTTCGGTCCCCGGGACGAGCAGTACTTC.

The chain carries TRBV6-1 and TRBJ2-7; possibly TRBD2 for D (5 bases). Trimming pared 11 bases from V and 3 bases from J, leaving 14 bases between. There are 12 residues in the CDR3. The germline CDR1 and CDR2 sequences are MNHNS and SASEGT. The CDR3 is CALKGSNYEQYF. For the CDR3, the DNA is TGTGCCCTCAAAGGGAGCAACTACGAGCAGTACTTC.

This chain uses TRBV4-1 with TRBJ2-2, with unresolved D. The CDR3 runs to 16 residues. Deletions cut 1 base from V and 4 bases from J, with 13 bases between. Germline CDR1 reads MGHRA; CDR2 reads YSYEKL. In DNA form, the CDR3 reads TGCGCCAGCAGCCAAGTATCGTCTGCTCTCACCGGGGAGCTGTTTTTT. Protein sequence: CASSQVSSALTGELFF.

The chain uses TRBV6-1 and TRBJ1-2; TRBD1 agrees at 7 bases. This CDR3 comprises 13 residues. Germline-derived CDR1 and CDR2 are MNHNS and SASEGT. V lost 5 bases to trimming and J lost 2 bases; unmatched junction nucleotides: 2. Here the CDR3 DNA reads TGTGCCAGCAGTCCGGACAGGAACTATGGCTACACCTTC. Its protein is CASSPDRNYGYTF.

The chain couples TRBV6-1 to TRBJ2-1, with TRBD2 as a possible D gene (5 bases). Germline CDR1 MNHNS, CDR2 SASEGT. With 6 bases removed from V and 10 bases from J, the gap between germline ends came to 13 bases. The CDR3 covers 12 residues. The CDR3 loop is CASRPAQREQFF. The CDR3 DNA sequence: TGTGCCAGCAGACCCGCCCAGCGGGAGCAGTTCTTC.

This clone was seen a handful of times. The rearrangement uses TRBV5-1 and TRBJ1-1, with D tentatively TRBD1 (5 bases). V lost 0 bases, J lost 0 bases, and 18 bases lay in between. Germline V CDR1 and CDR2: SGHRS, YFSETQ. The CDR3 spans 18 residues. Here the CDR3 reads CASSLVRGIETMNTEAFF. CDR3 DNA: TGCGCCAGCAGCTTGGTTCGGGGCATAGAGACCATGAACACTGAAGCTTTCTTT.

This clone showed up just once. This chain joins TRBV7-2 and TRBJ2-7; D is unclear. Germline V CDR1 and CDR2: SGHTA, FQGNSA. V gave up 6 bases and J gave up 3 bases, with 9 bases separating them. This CDR3 contains 12 residues. The chain's CDR3 is CASSRGNYEQYF. The CDR3 DNA reads TGTGCCAGCAGTCGCGGCAACTACGAGCAGTACTTC.

The chain carries TRBV18 and TRBJ2-7; no clear D gene. The CDR3 contains 14 residues. V dropped 0 bases and J dropped 0 bases, with 6 bases sitting between them. Germline loops: CDR1 KGHSH, CDR2 LQKENI. CDR3 protein: CASSPPTVSYEQYF. CDR3 DNA sequence: TGTGCCAGCTCACCACCGACGGTCTCCTACGAGCAGTACTTC.

This chain uses TRBV2 with TRBJ1-1; maybe TRBD1 (6 bases). Germline CDR1 SNHLY, CDR2 FYNNEI. V gave up 6 bases and J gave up 1 base, with 12 bases separating them. There are 14 residues in the CDR3. CDR3 sequence (DNA): TGTGCCAGCAGGTATGGACAGTCGAACACTGAAGCTTTCTTT. Translation: CASRYGQSNTEAFF.

With respect to this clone: At the DNA level, this CDR3 is encoded by other sequences in the same sample as well. The CDR3 nucleotides read TGTGCCAGCAGGCTAGGGGGCTCCTACGAGCAGTACTTC. Translating gives CASRLGGSYEQYF. The chain is built from TRBV6-5 and TRBJ2-7, with D possibly being TRBD1 (6 bases). V was shortened by 6 bases and J by 0 bases, with 9 bases between the two germline ends. This CDR3 comprises 13 residues. CDR1 and CDR2 (germline): MNHEY, SVGAGI.

The gene calls are TRBV10-2 and TRBJ2-5; 10 bases agree with TRBD2. The length of the CDR3 is 15 residues. Germline-derived CDR1 and CDR2 are WSHSY and SAAADI. V lost 2 bases, J lost 4 bases, and 4 bases stayed unmatched. The CDR3 here is CASSEVSSGRETQYF. The CDR3 region has the DNA TGCGCCAGCAGTGAGGTATCTAGCGGGAGAGAGACCCAGTACTTC.

The gene calls are TRBV15 and TRBJ2-2; TRBD2 agrees at 7 bases. The germline V gene has CDR1 LNHNV and CDR2 YYDKDF (reference sequence). V was clipped by 0 bases and J by 4 bases; unmatched bases: 11. The CDR3 extends over 18 amino acids. CDR3 residues: CATSRDLAAGTSTGELFF. The CDR3 DNA reads as TGTGCCACCAGCAGAGATTTAGCAGCGGGAACGTCCACCGGGGAGCTGTTTTTT.

The chain is built from TRBV6-6 and TRBJ2-1; TRBD1 matches 8 bases. V lost 5 bases, J lost 6 bases, and 6 bases stayed unmatched. The CDR3 runs to 14 residues. The germline V gene encodes CDR1 MNHNY and CDR2 SVGAGI (reference sequence). CDR3: CASSTGTGGNEQFF. The CDR3 nucleotides read TGTGCCAGCAGTACCGGGACAGGAGGCAATGAGCAGTTCTTC.

The sample holds a few counts of this clone. The rearrangement links TRBV7-6 to TRBJ2-7; D is ambiguous. This CDR3 comprises 12 residues. Deletions cut 2 bases from V and 6 bases from J, with 8 bases between. Germline loops: CDR1 SGHVS, CDR2 FNYEAQ. The CDR3 DNA reads TGTGCCAGCAGCTTAAATAGAGGCGAGCAGTACTTC. Translation: CASSLNRGEQYF.

The chain recombines TRBV5-8 with TRBJ1-2; 9 bases align to TRBD1. After removal of 5 bases from V and 7 bases from J, the junction contained 6 bases not matched to a gene. The germline CDR1 and CDR2 sequences are SGHTS and YDEGEE. The CDR3 contains 13 residues. This CDR3 reads CASRGTGGGGYTF. CDR3 nucleotides: TGTGCCAGCAGAGGAACAGGGGGCGGTGGCTACACCTTC.

This chain links TRBV2 with TRBJ2-2, with 10 bases lining up with TRBD2. V lost 6 bases to trimming and J lost 6 bases; unmatched junction nucleotides: 4. There are 14 residues in the CDR3. Per the germline V gene, CDR1 is SNHLY and CDR2 is FYNNEI. The CDR3 sequence: CASRPSGSPGELFF. CDR3 bases: TGTGCCAGCAGGCCTAGCGGGAGCCCCGGGGAGCTGTTTTTT.